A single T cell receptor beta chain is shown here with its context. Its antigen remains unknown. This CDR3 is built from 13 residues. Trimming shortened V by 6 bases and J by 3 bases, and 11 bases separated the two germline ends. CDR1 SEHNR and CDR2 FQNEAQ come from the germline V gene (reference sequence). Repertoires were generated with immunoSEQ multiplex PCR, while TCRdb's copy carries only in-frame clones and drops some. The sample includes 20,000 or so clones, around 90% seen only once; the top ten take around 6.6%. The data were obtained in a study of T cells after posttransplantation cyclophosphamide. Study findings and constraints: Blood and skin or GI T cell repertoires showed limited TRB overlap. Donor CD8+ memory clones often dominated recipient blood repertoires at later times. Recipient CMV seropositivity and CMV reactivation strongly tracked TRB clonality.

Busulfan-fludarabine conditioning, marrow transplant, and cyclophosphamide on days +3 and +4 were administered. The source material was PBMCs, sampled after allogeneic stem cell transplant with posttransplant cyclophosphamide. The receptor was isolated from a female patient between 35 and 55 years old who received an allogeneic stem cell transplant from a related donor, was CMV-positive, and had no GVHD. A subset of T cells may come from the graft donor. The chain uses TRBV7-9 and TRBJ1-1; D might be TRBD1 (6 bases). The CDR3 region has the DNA TGTGCCAGCAGGCGAACAGGGTACACTGAAGCTTTCTTT. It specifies CASRRTGYTEAFF.